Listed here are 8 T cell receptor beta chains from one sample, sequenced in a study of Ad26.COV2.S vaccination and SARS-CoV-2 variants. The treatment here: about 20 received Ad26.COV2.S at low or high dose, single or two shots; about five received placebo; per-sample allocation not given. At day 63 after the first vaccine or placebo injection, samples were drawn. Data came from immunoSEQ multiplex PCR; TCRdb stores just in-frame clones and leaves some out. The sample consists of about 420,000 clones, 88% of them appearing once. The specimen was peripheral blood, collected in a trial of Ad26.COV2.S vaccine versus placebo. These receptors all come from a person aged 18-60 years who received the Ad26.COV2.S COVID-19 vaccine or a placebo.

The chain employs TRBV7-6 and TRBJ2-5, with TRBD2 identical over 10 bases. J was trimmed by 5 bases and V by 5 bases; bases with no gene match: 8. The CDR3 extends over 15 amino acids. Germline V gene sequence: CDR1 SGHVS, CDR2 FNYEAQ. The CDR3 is CASSRSGGAQETQYF. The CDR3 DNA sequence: TGTGCCAGCAGCCGCAGCGGGGGGGCACAGGAGACCCAGTACTTC.

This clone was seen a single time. Here the CDR3 DNA reads TGTGCCTGGAGGAATTTAGCGGGGGGGCCCGCCTACGAGCAGTACTTC. Translated, it gives CAWRNLAGGPAYEQYF. V gene TRBV30 combines with J gene TRBJ2-7, with 11 positions matching TRBD2. This CDR3 is 16 amino acids long. Germline V CDR1 and CDR2: GTSNPN, SVGIG (reference sequence). V shed 3 bases and J 2 bases; nucleotides not matched to a gene: 9. Looking up the rest from reference TRBV30 and TRBJ2-7 gives the full variable domain: SQTIHQWPATLVQPVGSPLSLECTVEGTSNPNLYWYRQAAGRGLQLLFYSVGIGQISSEVPQNLSASRPQDRQFILSSKKLLLSDSGFYLCAWRNLAGGPAYEQYFGPGTRLTVT.

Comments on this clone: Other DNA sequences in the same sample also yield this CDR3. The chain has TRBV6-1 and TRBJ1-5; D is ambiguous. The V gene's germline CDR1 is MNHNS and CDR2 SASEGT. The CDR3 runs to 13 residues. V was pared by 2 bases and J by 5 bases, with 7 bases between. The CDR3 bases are TGTGCCAGCAGTGAAAGGTGGGATCAGCCCCAGCATTTT. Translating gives CASSERWDQPQHF.

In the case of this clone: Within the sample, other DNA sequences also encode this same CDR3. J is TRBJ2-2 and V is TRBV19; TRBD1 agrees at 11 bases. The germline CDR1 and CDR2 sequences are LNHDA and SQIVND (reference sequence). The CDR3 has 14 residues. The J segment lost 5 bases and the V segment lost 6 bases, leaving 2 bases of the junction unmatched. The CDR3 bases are TGTGCCAGTAGCGGGACAGGGGGAACCGGGGAGCTGTTTTTT. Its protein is CASSGTGGTGELFF.

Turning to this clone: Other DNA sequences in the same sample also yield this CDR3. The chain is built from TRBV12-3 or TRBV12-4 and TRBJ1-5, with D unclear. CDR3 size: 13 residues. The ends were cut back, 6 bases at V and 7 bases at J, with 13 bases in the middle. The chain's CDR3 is CASSLGVGQPQHF. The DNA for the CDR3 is TGTGCCAGCAGCCTGGGAGTGGGGCAGCCCCAGCATTTT.

CDR3: CASARDRGGQPQHF. CDR3 nucleotide sequence: TGTGCTAGTGCCCGGGACAGGGGGGGTCAGCCCCAGCATTTT. The chain recombines TRBV12-5 with TRBJ1-5; TRBD1 aligns across 11 bases. This CDR3 is built from 14 residues. Trimming took 7 bases from V and 6 from J; bases not matched to a gene: 5. CDR1 is LGHNT, CDR2 FRNRAP, per germline. The full variable domain, its missing parts supplied by reference TRBV12-5 and TRBJ1-5, is DARVTQTPRHKVTEMGQEVTMRCQPILGHNTVFWYRQTMMQGLELLAYFRNRAPLDDSGMPKDRFSAEMPDATLATLKIQPSEPRDSAVYFCASARDRGGQPQHFGDGTRLSIL.

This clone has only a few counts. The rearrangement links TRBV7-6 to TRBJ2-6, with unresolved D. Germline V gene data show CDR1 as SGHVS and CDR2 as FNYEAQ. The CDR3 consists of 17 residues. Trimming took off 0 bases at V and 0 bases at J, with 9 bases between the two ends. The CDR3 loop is CASSLAAGTSGANVLTF. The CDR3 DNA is TGTGCCAGCAGCTTAGCGGCAGGTACCTCTGGGGCCAACGTCCTGACTTTC.

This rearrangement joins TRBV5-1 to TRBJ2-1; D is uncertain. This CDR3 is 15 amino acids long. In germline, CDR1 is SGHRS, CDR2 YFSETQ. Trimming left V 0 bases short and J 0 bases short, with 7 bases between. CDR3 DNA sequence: TGCGCCAGCAGCTTGGCTTCAGGCTCCTACAATGAGCAGTTCTTC. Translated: CASSLASGSYNEQFF.